This T cell receptor beta chain is drawn from a study of blood T cells in healthy people across ages. Primers used in a second PCR of roughly 6 to 12 cycles were a sample-barcoded 5' primer and a J-beta primer mix. A single record per CDR3 protein comes from TCRdb applying MiXCR to the 5' RACE reads. The profile shows 500,000 to 550,000 distinct CDR3 sequences, around 24% of them singletons. Germline values: CDR1 MDHEN, CDR2 SYDVKM. V was pared by 4 bases and J by 5 bases, with 17 bases between. The CDR3 loop spans 15 amino acids. This clonotype was seen a handful of times. Total RNA, at least 5.5 micrograms per sample, came from PBMCs. The same sample was also used in a study of T cells of mothers and their children. That study reports: M1S, a second-PCR primer, added sample barcodes and 2-4 random nucleotides. In each mother, TCR beta CDR3 reads exceeded 8 million; in each child, they numbered a few million.

This chain joins TRBV28 and TRBJ2-5, with D tentatively TRBD1 or TRBD2 (5 bases each). The sequence was obtained from a boy under 18 in good health. The sample was blood. The CDR3 loop is CASSSPGTAVETQYF. CDR3 nucleotides: TGTGCCAGCAGTTCCCCCGGGACGGCGGTGGAGACCCAGTACTTC.